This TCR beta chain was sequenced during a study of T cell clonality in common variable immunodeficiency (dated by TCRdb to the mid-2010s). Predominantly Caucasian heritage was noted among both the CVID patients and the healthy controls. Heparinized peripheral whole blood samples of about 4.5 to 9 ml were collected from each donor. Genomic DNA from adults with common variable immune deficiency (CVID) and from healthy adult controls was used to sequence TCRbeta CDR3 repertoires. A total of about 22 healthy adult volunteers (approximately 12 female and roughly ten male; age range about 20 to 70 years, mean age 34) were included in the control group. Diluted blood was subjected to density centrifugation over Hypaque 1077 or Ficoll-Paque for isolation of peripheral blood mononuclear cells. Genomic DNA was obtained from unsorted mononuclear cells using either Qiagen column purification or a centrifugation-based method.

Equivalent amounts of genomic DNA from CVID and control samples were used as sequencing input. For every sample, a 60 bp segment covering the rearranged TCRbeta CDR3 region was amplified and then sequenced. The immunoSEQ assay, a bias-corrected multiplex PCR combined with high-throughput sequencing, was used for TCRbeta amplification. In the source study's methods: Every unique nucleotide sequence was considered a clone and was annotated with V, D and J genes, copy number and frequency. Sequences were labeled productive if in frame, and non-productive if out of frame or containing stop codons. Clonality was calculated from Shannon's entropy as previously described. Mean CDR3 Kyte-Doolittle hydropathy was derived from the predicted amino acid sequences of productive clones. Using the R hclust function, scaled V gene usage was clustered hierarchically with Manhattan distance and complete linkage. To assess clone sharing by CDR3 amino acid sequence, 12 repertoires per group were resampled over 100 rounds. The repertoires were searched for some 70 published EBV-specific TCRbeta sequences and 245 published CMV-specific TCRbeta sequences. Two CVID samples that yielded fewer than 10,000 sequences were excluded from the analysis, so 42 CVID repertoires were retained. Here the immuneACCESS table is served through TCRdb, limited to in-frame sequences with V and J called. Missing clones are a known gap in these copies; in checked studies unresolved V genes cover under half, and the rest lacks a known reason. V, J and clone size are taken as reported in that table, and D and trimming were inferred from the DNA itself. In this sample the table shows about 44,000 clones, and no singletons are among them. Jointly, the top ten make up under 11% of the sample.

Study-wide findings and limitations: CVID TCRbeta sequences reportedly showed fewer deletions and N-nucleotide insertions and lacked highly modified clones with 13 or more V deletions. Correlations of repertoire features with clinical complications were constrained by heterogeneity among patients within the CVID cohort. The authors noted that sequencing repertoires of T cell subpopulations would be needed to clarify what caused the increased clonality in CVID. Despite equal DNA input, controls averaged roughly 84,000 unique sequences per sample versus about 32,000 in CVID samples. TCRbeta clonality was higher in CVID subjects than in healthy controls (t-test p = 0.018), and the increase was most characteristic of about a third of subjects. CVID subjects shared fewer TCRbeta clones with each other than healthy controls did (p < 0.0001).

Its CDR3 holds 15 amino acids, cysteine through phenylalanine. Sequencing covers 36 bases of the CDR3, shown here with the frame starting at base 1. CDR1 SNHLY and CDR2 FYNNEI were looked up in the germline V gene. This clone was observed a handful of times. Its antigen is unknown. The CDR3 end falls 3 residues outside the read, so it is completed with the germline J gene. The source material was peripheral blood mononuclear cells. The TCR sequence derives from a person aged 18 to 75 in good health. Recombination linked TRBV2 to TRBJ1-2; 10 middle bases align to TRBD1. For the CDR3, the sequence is CASSAGTGEVGGYTF. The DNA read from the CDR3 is TGTGCCAGCAGCGCCGGGACAGGGGAAGTTGGCGGC. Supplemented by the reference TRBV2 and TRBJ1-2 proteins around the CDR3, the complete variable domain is EPEVTQTPSHQVTQMGQEVILRCVPISNHLYFYWYRQILGQKVEFLVSFYNNEISEKSEIFDDQFSVERPDGSNFTLKIRSTKLEDSAMYFCASSAGTGEVGGYTFGSGTRLTVV.